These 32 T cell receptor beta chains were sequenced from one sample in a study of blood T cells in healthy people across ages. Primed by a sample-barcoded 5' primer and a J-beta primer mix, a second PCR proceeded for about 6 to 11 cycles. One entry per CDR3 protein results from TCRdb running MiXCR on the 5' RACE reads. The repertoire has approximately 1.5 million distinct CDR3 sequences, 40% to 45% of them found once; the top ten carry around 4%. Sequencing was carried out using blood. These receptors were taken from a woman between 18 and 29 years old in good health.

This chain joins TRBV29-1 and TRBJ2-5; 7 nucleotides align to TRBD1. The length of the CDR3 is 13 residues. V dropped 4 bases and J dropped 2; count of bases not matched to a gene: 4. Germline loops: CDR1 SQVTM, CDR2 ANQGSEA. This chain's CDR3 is CSVGRTGQETQYF. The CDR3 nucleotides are TGCAGCGTTGGCAGGACAGGTCAAGAGACCCAGTACTTC.

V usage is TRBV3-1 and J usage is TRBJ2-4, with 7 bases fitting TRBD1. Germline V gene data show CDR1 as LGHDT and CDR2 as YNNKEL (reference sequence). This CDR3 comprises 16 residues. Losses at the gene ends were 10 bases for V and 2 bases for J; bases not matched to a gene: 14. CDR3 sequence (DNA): TGTGCCACCGCCTCGAGGACAGGAGATTCCAAAAACATTCAGTACTTC. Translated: CATASRTGDSKNIQYF. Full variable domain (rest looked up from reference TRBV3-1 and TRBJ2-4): DTAVSQTPKYLVTQMGNDKSIKCEQNLGHDTMYWYKQDSKKFLKIMFSYNNKELIINETVPNRFSPKSPDKAHLNLHINSLELGDSAVYFCATASRTGDSKNIQYFGAGTRLSVL.

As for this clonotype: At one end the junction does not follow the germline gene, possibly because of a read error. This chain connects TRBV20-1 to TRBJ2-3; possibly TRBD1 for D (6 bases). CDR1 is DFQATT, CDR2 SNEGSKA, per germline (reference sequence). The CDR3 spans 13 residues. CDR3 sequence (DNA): TGCAGTGCGCAGGGGCGGAACACAGATACGCGGTATTTT. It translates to CSAQGRNTDTRYF.

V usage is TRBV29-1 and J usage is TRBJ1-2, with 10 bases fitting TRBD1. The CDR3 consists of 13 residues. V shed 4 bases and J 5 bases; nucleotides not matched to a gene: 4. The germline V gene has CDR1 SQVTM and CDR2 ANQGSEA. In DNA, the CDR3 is TGCAGCGTTGCCTGGACAGGGGGATATGGCTACACCTTC. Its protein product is CSVAWTGGYGYTF.

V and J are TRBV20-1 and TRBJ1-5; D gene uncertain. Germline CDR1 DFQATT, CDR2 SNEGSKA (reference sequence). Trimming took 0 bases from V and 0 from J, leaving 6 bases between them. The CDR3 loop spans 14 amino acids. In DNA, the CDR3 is TGCAGTGCTAGAGATAATCTTAGCAATCAGCCCCAGCATTTT. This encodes CSARDNLSNQPQHF.

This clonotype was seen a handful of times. The CDR3 here is CASSLVGPQGSTNEKLFF. CDR3 sequence (DNA): TGTGCCAGCAGCTTAGTAGGTCCACAGGGTTCAACTAATGAAAAACTGTTTTTT. The rearrangement uses TRBV7-9 and TRBJ1-4; weak D call: TRBD1 (6 bases). Germline-derived CDR1 and CDR2 are SEHNR and FQNEAQ (reference sequence). The CDR3 loop spans 18 amino acids. Trimming cost V 1 base and J 0 bases, with 15 bases left between them. Full variable domain (remainder filled in from reference TRBV7-9 and TRBJ1-4): DTGVSQNPRHKITKRGQNVTFRCDPISEHNRLYWYRQTLGQGPEFLTYFQNEAQLEKSRLLSDRFSAERPKGSFSTLEIQRTEQGDSAMYLCASSLVGPQGSTNEKLFFGSGTQLSVL.

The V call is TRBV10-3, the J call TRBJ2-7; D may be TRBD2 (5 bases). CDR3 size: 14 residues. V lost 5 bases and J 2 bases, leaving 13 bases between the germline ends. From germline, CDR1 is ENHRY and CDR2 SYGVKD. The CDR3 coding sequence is TGTGCCATCAGTTCTCGGGAAGCTACCTACGAGCAGTACTTC. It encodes CAISSREATYEQYF.

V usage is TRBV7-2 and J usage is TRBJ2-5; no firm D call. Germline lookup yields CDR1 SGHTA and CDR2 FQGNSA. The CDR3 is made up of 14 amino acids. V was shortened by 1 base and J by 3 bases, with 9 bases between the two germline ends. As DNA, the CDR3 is TGTGCCAGCAGCTTAGTAGGCCTAGAAGAGACCCAGTACTTC. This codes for CASSLVGLEETQYF.

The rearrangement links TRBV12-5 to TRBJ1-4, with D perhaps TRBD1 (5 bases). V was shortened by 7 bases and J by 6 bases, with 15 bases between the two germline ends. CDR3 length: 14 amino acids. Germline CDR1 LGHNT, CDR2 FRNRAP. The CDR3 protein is CASAPRAGHEKLFF. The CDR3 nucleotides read TGTGCTAGTGCCCCTCGGGCAGGGCATGAAAAACTGTTTTTT.

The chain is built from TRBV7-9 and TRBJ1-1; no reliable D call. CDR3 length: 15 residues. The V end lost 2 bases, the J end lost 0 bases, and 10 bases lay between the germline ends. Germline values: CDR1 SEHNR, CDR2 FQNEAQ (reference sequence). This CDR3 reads CASSLRASLNTEAFF. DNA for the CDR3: TGTGCCAGCAGCTTACGGGCAAGCTTGAACACTGAAGCTTTCTTT.

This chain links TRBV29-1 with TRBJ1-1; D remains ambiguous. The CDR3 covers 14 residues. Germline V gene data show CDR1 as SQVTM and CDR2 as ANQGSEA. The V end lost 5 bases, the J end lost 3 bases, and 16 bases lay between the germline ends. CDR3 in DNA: TGCAGCGTTCGTCATCGGGCCTCTGACACTGAAGCTTTCTTT. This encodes CSVRHRASDTEAFF.

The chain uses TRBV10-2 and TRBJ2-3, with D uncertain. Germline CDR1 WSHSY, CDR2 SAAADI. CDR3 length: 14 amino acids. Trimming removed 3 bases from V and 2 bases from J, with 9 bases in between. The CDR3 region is CASSESRFTDTQYF. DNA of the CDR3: TGCGCCAGCAGTGAATCCCGTTTCACAGATACGCAGTATTTT.

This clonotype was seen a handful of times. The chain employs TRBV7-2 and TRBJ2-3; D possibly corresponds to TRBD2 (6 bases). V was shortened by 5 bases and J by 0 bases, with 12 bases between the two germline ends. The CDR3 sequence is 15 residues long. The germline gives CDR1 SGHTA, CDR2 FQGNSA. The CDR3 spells CASSLMTRSTDTQYF. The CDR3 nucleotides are TGTGCCAGCAGCCTAATGACTAGGAGCACAGATACGCAGTATTTT. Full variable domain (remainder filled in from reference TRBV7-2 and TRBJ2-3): GAGVSQSPSNKVTEKGKDVELRCDPISGHTALYWYRQSLGQGLEFLIYFQGNSAPDKSGLPSDRFSAERTGGSVSTLTIQRTQQEDSAVYLCASSLMTRSTDTQYFGPGTRLTVL.

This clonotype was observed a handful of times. In nucleotides, the CDR3 is TGTGCCAGCAGTGGGCGGACAGGGTTAACAGATACGCAGTATTTT. This translates into CASSGRTGLTDTQYF. The chain is built from TRBV6-1 and TRBJ2-3, with 8 bases lining up with TRBD1. The V and J ends lost 4 bases and 3 bases, in that order; junction bases with no gene match: 6. The CDR3 extends over 15 amino acids. From germline, CDR1 is MNHNS and CDR2 SASEGT.

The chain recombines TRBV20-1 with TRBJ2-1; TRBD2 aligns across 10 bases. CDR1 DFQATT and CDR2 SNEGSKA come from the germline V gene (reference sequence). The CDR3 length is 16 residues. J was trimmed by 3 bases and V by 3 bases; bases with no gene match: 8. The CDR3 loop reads CSASLAGARVYNEQFF. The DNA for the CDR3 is TGCAGTGCTAGTCTAGCGGGAGCCAGGGTCTACAATGAGCAGTTCTTC.

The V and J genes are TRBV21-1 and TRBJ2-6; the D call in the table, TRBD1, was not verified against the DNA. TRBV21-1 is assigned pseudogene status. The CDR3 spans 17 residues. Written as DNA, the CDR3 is TGTGCCAGCAGCGCCGCCCGGCCGTTCTCTGGGGCCAACGTCCTGACTTTC. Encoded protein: CASSAARPFSGANVLTF.

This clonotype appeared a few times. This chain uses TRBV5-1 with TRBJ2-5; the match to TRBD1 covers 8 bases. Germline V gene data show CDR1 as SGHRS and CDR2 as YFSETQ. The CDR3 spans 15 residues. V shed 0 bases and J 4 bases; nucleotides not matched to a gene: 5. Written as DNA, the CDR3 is TGCGCCAGCAGCTTGGGACAGGGGAGAATAGAGACCCAGTACTTC. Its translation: CASSLGQGRIETQYF.

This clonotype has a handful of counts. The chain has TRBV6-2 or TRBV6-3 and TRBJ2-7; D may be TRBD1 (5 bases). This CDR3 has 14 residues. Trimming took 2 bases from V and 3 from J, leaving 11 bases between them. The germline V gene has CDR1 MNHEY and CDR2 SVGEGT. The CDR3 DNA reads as TGTGCCAGCAGTTACGGTCAGGGAAACTACGAGCAGTACTTC. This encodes CASSYGQGNYEQYF.

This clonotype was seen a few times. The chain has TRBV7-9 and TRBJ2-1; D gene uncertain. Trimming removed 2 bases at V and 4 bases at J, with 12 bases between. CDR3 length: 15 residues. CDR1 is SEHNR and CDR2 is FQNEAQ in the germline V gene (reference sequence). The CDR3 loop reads CASSLKYGNYNEQFF. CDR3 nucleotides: TGTGCCAGCAGCTTAAAGTACGGAAATTACAATGAGCAGTTCTTC.

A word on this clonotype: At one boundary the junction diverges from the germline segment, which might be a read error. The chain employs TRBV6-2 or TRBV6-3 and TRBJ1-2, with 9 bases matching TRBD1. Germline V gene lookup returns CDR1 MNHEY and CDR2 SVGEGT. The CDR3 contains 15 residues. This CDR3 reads CVSSYSPGQGYGYTF. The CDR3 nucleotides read TGTGTCAGCAGTTACTCTCCGGGACAGGGCTATGGCTACACCTTC.

Here the CDR3 DNA reads TGTGCCAGCAGCTTAGATACAGGATCAGATACGCAGTATTTT. Encoded protein: CASSLDTGSDTQYF. The chain carries TRBV7-2 and TRBJ2-3, with D possibly being TRBD1 (5 bases). Trimming removed 1 base from V and 4 bases from J, with 9 bases in between. This CDR3 has 14 residues. The germline gives CDR1 SGHTA, CDR2 FQGNSA.

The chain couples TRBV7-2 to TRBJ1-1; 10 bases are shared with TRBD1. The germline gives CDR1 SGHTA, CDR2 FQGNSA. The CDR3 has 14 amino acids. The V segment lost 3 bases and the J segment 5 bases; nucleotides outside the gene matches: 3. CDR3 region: CASSFDRGRTEAFF. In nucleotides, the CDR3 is TGTGCCAGCAGCTTTGACAGGGGGCGAACTGAAGCTTTCTTT.

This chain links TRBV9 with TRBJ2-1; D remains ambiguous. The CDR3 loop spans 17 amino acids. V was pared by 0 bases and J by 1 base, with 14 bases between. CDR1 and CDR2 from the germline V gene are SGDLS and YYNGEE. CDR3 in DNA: TGTGCCAGCAGCGTAGGTTCATTGGGCCCTTCCTACAATGAGCAGTTCTTC. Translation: CASSVGSLGPSYNEQFF.

The CDR3 region is CSALGRLAGGWEQYF. The CDR3 DNA reads TGCAGTGCTCTGGGACGCCTAGCGGGGGGATGGGAGCAGTACTTC. The chain joins TRBV20-1 to TRBJ2-4, with 11 bases lining up with TRBD2. Unmatched junction bases numbered 16, after V lost 5 bases and J lost 13 bases. The CDR3 loop spans 15 amino acids. Germline V gene lookup returns CDR1 DFQATT and CDR2 SNEGSKA (reference sequence).

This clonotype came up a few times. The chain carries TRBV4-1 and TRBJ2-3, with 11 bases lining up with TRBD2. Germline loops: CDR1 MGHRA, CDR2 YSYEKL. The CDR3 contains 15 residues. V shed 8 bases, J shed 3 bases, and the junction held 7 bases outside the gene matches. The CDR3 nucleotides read TGCGCCAGCGGAAATAGCGGGGGGGCAACAGATACGCAGTATTTT. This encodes CASGNSGGATDTQYF.

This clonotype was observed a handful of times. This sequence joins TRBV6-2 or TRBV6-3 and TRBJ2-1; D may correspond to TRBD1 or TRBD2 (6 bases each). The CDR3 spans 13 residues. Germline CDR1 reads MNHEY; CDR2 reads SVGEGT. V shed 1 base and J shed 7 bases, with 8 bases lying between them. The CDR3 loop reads CASSYLGGNEQFF. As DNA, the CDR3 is TGTGCCAGCAGTTACTTAGGGGGGAATGAGCAGTTCTTC.

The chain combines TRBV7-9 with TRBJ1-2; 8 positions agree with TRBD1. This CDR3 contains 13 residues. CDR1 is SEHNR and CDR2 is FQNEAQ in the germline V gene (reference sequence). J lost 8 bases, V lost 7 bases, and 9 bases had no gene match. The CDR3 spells CASNWGQENGYTF. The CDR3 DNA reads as TGTGCCAGCAACTGGGGACAGGAGAACGGCTACACCTTC. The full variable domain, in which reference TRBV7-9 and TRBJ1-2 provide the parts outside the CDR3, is DTGVSQNPRHKITKRGQNVTFRCDPISEHNRLYWYRQTLGQGPEFLTYFQNEAQLEKSRLLSDRFSAERPKGSFSTLEIQRTEQGDSAMYLCASNWGQENGYTFGSGTRLTVV.

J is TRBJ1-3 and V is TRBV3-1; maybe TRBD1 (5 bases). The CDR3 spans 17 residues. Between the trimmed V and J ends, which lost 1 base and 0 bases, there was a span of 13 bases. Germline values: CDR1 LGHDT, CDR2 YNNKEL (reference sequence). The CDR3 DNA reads TGTGCCAGCAGCCAAGTAATGAGGAGGGGCTCTGGAAACACCATATATTTT. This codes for CASSQVMRRGSGNTIYF.

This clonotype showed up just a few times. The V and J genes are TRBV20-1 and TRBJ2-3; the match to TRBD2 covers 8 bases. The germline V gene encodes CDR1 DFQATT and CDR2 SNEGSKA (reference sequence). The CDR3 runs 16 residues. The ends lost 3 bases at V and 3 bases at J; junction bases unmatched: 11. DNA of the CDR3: TGCAGTGCTAGGAGGAGACTAGCGTTGGGAACAGATACGCAGTATTTT. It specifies CSARRRLALGTDTQYF.

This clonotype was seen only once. The CDR3 loop is CASRRKAGTGTDTQYF. CDR3 DNA: TGTGCCAGTAGACGAAAAGCGGGGACTGGCACAGATACGCAGTATTTT. The chain joins TRBV27 to TRBJ2-3, with 7 positions matching TRBD2. From germline, CDR1 is MNHEY and CDR2 SMNVEV (reference sequence). Unmatched junction bases numbered 13, after V lost 9 bases and J lost 1 base. This CDR3 spans 16 amino acids.

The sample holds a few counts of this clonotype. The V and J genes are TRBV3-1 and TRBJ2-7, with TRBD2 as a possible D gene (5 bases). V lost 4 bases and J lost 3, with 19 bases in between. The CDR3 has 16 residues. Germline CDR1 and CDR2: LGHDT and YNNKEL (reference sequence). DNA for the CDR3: TGTGCCAGCAGCCCACCTGGAGGTATCCTTGGCTACGAGCAGTACTTC. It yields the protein CASSPPGGILGYEQYF.

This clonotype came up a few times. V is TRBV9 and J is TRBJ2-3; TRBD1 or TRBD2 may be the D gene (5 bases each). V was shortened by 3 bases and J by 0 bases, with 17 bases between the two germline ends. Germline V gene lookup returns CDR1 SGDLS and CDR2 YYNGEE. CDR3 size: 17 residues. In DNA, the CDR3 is TGTGCCAGCAGCGAGATAGACGGGACCTCTAGCACAGATACGCAGTATTTT. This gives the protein CASSEIDGTSSTDTQYF.